The rows below give T cell receptor beta chains drawn from one sample of a study of blood T cell repertoires in COVID-19. Repertoires were generated with immunoSEQ multiplex PCR, while TCRdb's copy carries only in-frame clones and drops some. Of 40,000 or so clones listed, 88% were seen once; the top ten hold roughly 3.9%. Sequenced: peripheral blood. The origin of the receptors is a human donor in a cohort sampled during active COVID-19. Both conserved end residues are part of each CDR3. A D gene is named only where the DNA matches it firmly. A row's size may be missing; if present it is once, few, many or a size class.

clone size	V gene	J gene	D gene	CDR3 protein	CDR3 DNA
NA	TRBV3-1/TRBV3-2	TRBJ1-3	NA	CASSERYTASGNTIYF	TGTGCCAGCAGCGAGCGGTACACTGCCTCTGGAAACACCATATATTTT
NA	TRBV5-6	TRBJ1-5	TRBD1	CASSPGQGGDQPQHF	TGTGCCAGCAGCCCCGGACAGGGTGGGGATCAGCCCCAGCATTTT
NA	TRBV15	TRBJ1-5	NA	CATSSGGSIGPQHF	TGTGCCACCAGCAGTGGCGGGTCGATTGGCCCCCAGCATTTT
NA	TRBV7-9	TRBJ1-1	NA	CASSLGPRGLDTEAFF	TGTGCCAGCAGCTTGGGACCCAGGGGTTTGGACACTGAAGCTTTCTTT
NA	TRBV5-4	TRBJ2-3	NA	CASSLVASTDTQYF	TGTGCCAGCAGCTTGGTAGCTAGCACAGATACGCAGTATTTT
NA	TRBV7-9	TRBJ1-1	TRBD1	CASSLGADREAFF	TGTGCCAGCAGCTTAGGGGCGGACAGGGAAGCTTTCTTT
NA	TRBV15	TRBJ1-2	NA	CATSRDVTGNVGYTF	TGTGCCACCAGCAGAGATGTTACGGGGAATGTAGGCTACACCTTC
NA	TRBV6-2/TRBV6-3	TRBJ1-2	TRBD1	CASSPRGHTNYGYTF	TGTGCCAGCAGCCCCAGGGGGCACACAAACTATGGCTACACCTTC
NA	TRBV19	TRBJ1-5	TRBD1	CASMRQGKNQPQHF	TGTGCCAGTATGAGACAGGGAAAGAATCAGCCCCAGCATTTT
NA	TRBV2	TRBJ2-4	TRBD1	CASSTIQGSKNIQYF	TGTGCCAGCAGCACAATACAGGGGTCAAAAAACATTCAGTACTTC
NA	TRBV7-9	TRBJ1-2	NA	CASSRWGYTF	TGTGCCAGCAGTCGGTGGGGCTACACCTTC
NA	TRBV7-2	TRBJ1-1	TRBD1	CASSLLAGGRTEAFF	TGTGCCAGCAGCTTATTAGCAGGGGGTAGAACTGAAGCTTTCTTT
NA	TRBV6-5	TRBJ1-1	NA	CASRGAPNTEAFF	TGTGCCAGCAGGGGGGCCCCGAACACTGAAGCTTTCTTT
NA	TRBV5-4	TRBJ1-2	NA	CASSPPVPIFYGYTF	TGTGCCAGCAGCCCCCCAGTCCCGATTTTTTATGGCTACACCTTC
once	TRBV27	TRBJ2-1	NA	CASSTGDKALRGNEQFF	TGTGCCAGCAGTACCGGGGACAAAGCATTAAGGGGCAATGAGCAGTTCTTC
NA	TRBV5-4	TRBJ1-6	NA	CASSPGDSPLHF	TGTGCCAGCAGCCCGGGGGATTCACCCCTCCACTTT
NA	TRBV25-1	TRBJ1-6	TRBD1	CASSDGQGGRSPLHF	TGTGCCAGCAGTGATGGACAGGGGGGAAGATCACCCCTCCACTTT
NA	TRBV3-1/TRBV3-2	TRBJ1-1	NA	CASSQSAGATEAFF	TGTGCCAGCAGCCAAAGTGCAGGGGCCACTGAAGCTTTCTTT
NA	TRBV29-1	TRBJ1-2	TRBD1	CSVEGRRTGLNYGYTF	TGCAGCGTTGAAGGGAGGAGGACAGGGTTAAACTATGGCTACACCTTC
NA	TRBV7-9	TRBJ2-7	NA	CASSLAHYEQYF	TGTGCCAGCAGCTTAGCACATTACGAGCAGTACTTC
NA	TRBV2	TRBJ1-2	TRBD1	CASRGQEIGYTF	TGTGCCAGTAGGGGACAGGAGATAGGCTACACCTTC
NA	TRBV19	TRBJ1-5	NA	CASSNLGGVSSNQPQHF	TGTGCCAGTAGTAATCTAGGGGGGGTGAGTAGCAATCAGCCCCAGCATTTT
NA	TRBV12-3/TRBV12-4	TRBJ2-7	NA	CASRMDSTYEQYF	TGTGCCAGCAGAATGGACAGTACCTACGAGCAGTACTTC
NA	TRBV30	TRBJ2-7	TRBD1	CAWSLGGTGGYEQYF	TGTGCCTGGAGCCTCGGCGGGACAGGGGGCTACGAGCAGTACTTC
NA	TRBV5-1	TRBJ2-7	TRBD1	CASSPDRVKSYEQYF	TGCGCCAGCAGCCCGGACAGGGTAAAGTCCTACGAGCAGTACTTC
NA	TRBV5-1	TRBJ2-1	TRBD2	CASSLPMIRGGYNEQFF	TGCGCCAGCAGCTTGCCCATGATTCGGGGGGGATACAATGAGCAGTTCTTC
NA	TRBV4-3	TRBJ2-3	NA	CASSQGGNTQYF	TGCGCCAGCAGCCAAGGAGGGAATACGCAGTATTTT
NA	TRBV28	TRBJ1-2	NA	CASRVRRGYTF	TGTGCCAGCAGGGTGAGAAGAGGCTACACCTTC
NA	TRBV7-3	TRBJ2-6	NA	CASSLEASGANVLTF	TGTGCCAGCAGCTTAGAGGCCTCTGGGGCCAACGTCCTGACTTTC